These 5 T cell receptor beta chains originate from one sample sequenced in a study of regulatory T cells in long-lasting Graves disease (dated by TCRdb to about 2021). The method behind the library was multiplex PCR. Sequencing relied on an Illumina HiSeq 4000. TCR beta libraries were built with iRepertoire HTBI primers and Arm-PCR amplification of CDR3 regions. TCRdb cleaned the public reads at Q25 with fastp, built clones with MiXCR and kept in-frame beta chains. Entries that share a CDR3 protein sequence are merged under the most common genes and DNA. This sample has hundreds of thousands of distinct CDR3 sequences in its table, and 20% to 25% of those were observed once. Together, the top ten hold 7% to 10% of the sample. The time point label for this specimen denotes: persistent/refractory GD, antithyroid drugs over 5 years with positive TRAb. For both TCR sequencing and RNA sequencing, RNA was extracted from PBMCs in TRIzol.

Sequences were derived from peripheral blood mononuclear cells (PBMCs), sampled when the disease was refractory, from a patient treated with antithyroid drugs. These receptor sequences come from a female donor with Graves disease.

This clonotype was seen a few times. The V and J genes are TRBV6-2 or TRBV6-3 and TRBJ2-7, with 13 nucleotides matching TRBD2. V trimming: 4 bases; J trimming: 5 bases; junction bases outside the gene matches: 8. This CDR3 has 16 amino acids. In germline, CDR1 is MNHEY, CDR2 SVGEGT. CDR3 in amino acids: CASSLTSGGLQNEQYF. For the CDR3, the DNA is TGTGCCAGCAGTTTGACTAGCGGGGGGCTCCAAAACGAGCAGTACTTC.

The chain is built from TRBV29-1 and TRBJ1-1, with 7 positions matching TRBD1. CDR1 is SQVTM, CDR2 ANQGSEA, per germline. The CDR3 is made up of 11 amino acids. V was clipped by 3 bases and J by 7 bases; unmatched bases: 2. This CDR3 reads CSVDRGYEAFF. The CDR3 DNA follows: TGCAGCGTTGACAGGGGGTATGAAGCTTTCTTT. Full variable domain (rest looked up from reference TRBV29-1 and TRBJ1-1): SAVISQKPSRDICQRGTSLTIQCQVDSQVTMMFWYRQQPGQSLTLIATANQGSEATYESGFVIDKFPISRPNLTFSTLTVSNMSPEDSSIYLCSVDRGYEAFFGQGTRLTVV.

This chain joins TRBV4-1 and TRBJ1-1; D may be TRBD1 (5 bases). Trimming stripped 1 base from V and 6 bases from J, with 18 bases between. Germline CDR1 is MGHRA and CDR2 is YSYEKL. The CDR3 has 16 amino acids. For the CDR3, the DNA is TGCGCCAGCAGCCAAGTCTGGTCGGGGGTGACGGCTGAAGCTTTCTTT. This codes for CASSQVWSGVTAEAFF.

The chain employs TRBV7-9 and TRBJ2-1; maybe TRBD1 (6 bases). The CDR3 covers 12 residues. Germline V gives CDR1 SEHNR, CDR2 FQNEAQ (reference sequence). Between the trimmed V and J ends, which lost 3 bases and 7 bases, there was a span of 7 bases. The CDR3 protein is CASSFTGNEQFF. CDR3 sequence (DNA): TGTGCCAGCAGCTTTACAGGGAATGAGCAGTTCTTC.

The chain recombines TRBV4-3 with TRBJ2-5, with TRBD1 identical over 7 bases. The J segment lost 5 bases and the V segment lost 1 base, leaving 4 bases of the junction unmatched. Germline V gene sequence: CDR1 LGHNA, CDR2 YSLEER. The CDR3 has 14 amino acids. CDR3 in amino acids: CASSQVGGGETQYF. CDR3 nucleotide sequence: TGCGCCAGCAGCCAAGTAGGGGGCGGGGAGACCCAGTACTTC.